Listed here is a single T cell receptor beta chain. Germline V gives CDR1 SGHTA, CDR2 FQGNSA. This CDR3 spans 17 amino acids. Trimming cost V 1 base and J 0 bases, with 13 bases left between them. This table comes from immunoSEQ multiplex PCR, and its TCRdb copy is limited to in-frame clones, with some not included. The sample yields 200,000 to 300,000 clones, 87% seen once. The sample belongs to a study of Ad26.COV2.S vaccination and SARS-CoV-2 variants. Background on the study: As a participant in COV1001, the donor was in the Ad26.COV2.S trial arm. Recipients of Ad26.COV2.S got it intramuscularly, once or twice 56 days apart.

Treatment reported: around 19 received Ad26.COV2.S at low or high dose, single or two shots; 5 received placebo; per-sample allocation not given. Samples came from day 63 after the first vaccine or placebo injection. The donor was a Boston adult aged 18-55 years. What was given as vaccine was an Ad26 vector encoding Wuhan-strain SARS-CoV-2 spike. The source of this sequence is a person aged 18-60 years who received the Ad26.COV2.S COVID-19 vaccine or a placebo. The J gene is TRBJ1-5, the V gene TRBV7-2, with D hard to call. The source was peripheral blood, collected in a trial of Ad26.COV2.S vaccine versus placebo. The CDR3 protein is CASSLGDRLYSNQPQHF. CDR3 sequence (DNA): TGTGCCAGCAGCTTAGGTGATCGGCTATATAGCAATCAGCCCCAGCATTTT.